Each of the 14 T cell receptor beta chains below was sequenced from the same sample in a study of Tregs in tolerant kidney transplant recipients. The data were produced by immunoSEQ multiplex PCR, yet TCRdb's version contains in-frame clones alone and is incomplete. The table shows some 62,000 clones, with roughly 98% occurring only once. Source: Tregs from blood, taken before the transplant. Every receptor here comes from a human donor who received a combined kidney and bone marrow transplant.

The rearrangement uses TRBV7-2 and TRBJ2-2; a weak D match, TRBD1 (5 bases). This CDR3 has 16 amino acids. Trimming stripped 4 bases from V and 4 bases from J, with 16 bases between. CDR1 and CDR2 from the germline V gene are SGHTA and FQGNSA. As DNA, the CDR3 is TGTGCCAGCAGCTATCGCTTAGGGGCTTTCACCGGGGAGCTGTTTTTT. This gives the protein CASSYRLGAFTGELFF.

The V call is TRBV6-5, the J call TRBJ1-1; 9 nucleotides line up with TRBD1. Per germline, CDR1 MNHEY and CDR2 SVGAGI. J was trimmed by 4 bases and V by 4 bases; bases with no gene match: 7. There are 15 residues in the CDR3. The CDR3 region has the DNA TGTGCCAGCAGTTCCGCTACAGGGGGCCTCACTGAAGCTTTCTTT. Its protein product is CASSSATGGLTEAFF.

This clone was picked up one time. The chain uses TRBV10-2 and TRBJ2-2; 7 bases are shared with TRBD1. Germline V gene sequence: CDR1 WSHSY, CDR2 SAAADI. This CDR3 spans 18 amino acids. J lost 5 bases, V lost 0 bases, and 12 bases had no gene match. The CDR3 sequence is CASSESRRMTGLTGELFF. CDR3 DNA: TGCGCCAGCAGTGAGTCCAGAAGAATGACAGGGCTGACCGGGGAGCTGTTTTTT.

The V call is TRBV11-2, the J call TRBJ2-7, with TRBD1 matching 7 bases. In germline, CDR1 is SGHAT, CDR2 FQNNGV. CDR3 length: 15 residues. Trimming cost V 5 bases and J 2 bases; bases outside gene matches: 9. Written as DNA, the CDR3 is TGTGCCAGCAGCCCCGGGACAGACCGTGCCTACGAGCAGTACTTC. It specifies CASSPGTDRAYEQYF.

The chain carries TRBV7-3 and TRBJ2-3; no reliable D call. Germline CDR1 SGHTA, CDR2 FQGTGA. The V end was cut by 1 base, the J end by 4 bases, with 6 bases between. The CDR3 loop spans 13 amino acids. This CDR3 reads CASSLRAPDTQYF. In DNA, the CDR3 is TGTGCCAGCAGCTTAAGGGCCCCAGATACGCAGTATTTT.

The rearrangement joins TRBV4-1 to TRBJ2-3; 7 positions agree with TRBD2. After removal of 0 bases from V and 1 base from J, the junction contained 7 bases not matched to a gene. The CDR3 length is 17 residues. Germline CDR1 is MGHRA and CDR2 is YSYEKL. The CDR3 DNA follows: TGCGCCAGCAGCCAAGATACGGCTAGCGGCCGCACAGATACGCAGTATTTT. Translation: CASSQDTASGRTDTQYF.

The V call is TRBV28, the J call TRBJ2-4; TRBD2 agrees at 9 bases. Germline V gene lookup returns CDR1 MDHEN and CDR2 SYDVKM. J was trimmed by 10 bases and V by 1 base; bases with no gene match: 5. CDR3 length equals 14 residues. Here the CDR3 DNA reads TGTGCCAGCAGTTTATCAGCTAGCGGGGAAATTCAGTACTTC. The encoded protein is CASSLSASGEIQYF.

V and J are TRBV28 and TRBJ2-7; D is perhaps TRBD1 (6 bases). V lost 7 bases, J lost 2 bases, and 15 bases lay in between. The CDR3 is 14 residues long. Per germline, CDR1 MDHEN and CDR2 SYDVKM. The CDR3: CASNWQGSTYEQYF. CDR3 DNA sequence: TGTGCCAGCAATTGGCAGGGGAGTACCTACGAGCAGTACTTC.

The sample holds one count of this clone. V gene TRBV4-3 combines with J gene TRBJ2-5, with no clear D. V lost 0 bases and J lost 3, with 8 bases in between. This CDR3 is 14 amino acids long. Per germline, CDR1 LGHNA and CDR2 YSLEER. The CDR3 coding sequence is TGCGCCAGCAGCCAAGATCCCTCGGAAGAGACCCAGTACTTC. Its translation: CASSQDPSEETQYF.

V gene TRBV11-3 combines with J gene TRBJ2-7; D ambiguous. Germline lookup yields CDR1 SGHNT and CDR2 YENEEA. V was pared by 1 base and J by 0 bases, with 10 bases between. This CDR3 is 15 amino acids long. CDR3 in DNA: TGTGCCAGCAGCTTAGCTGACTGGAGCTCCTACGAGCAGTACTTC. The encoded protein is CASSLADWSSYEQYF.

The CDR3 reads CASTIRQDYGYTF. CDR3 nucleotides: TGTGCCAGTACCATTCGACAGGACTATGGCTACACCTTC. This chain joins TRBV19 and TRBJ1-2; perhaps TRBD1 as D (6 bases). Looked up from germline, CDR1 is LNHDA and CDR2 is SQIVND (reference sequence). V gave up 7 bases and J gave up 3 bases, with 12 bases separating them. The CDR3 contains 13 residues.

The rearrangement uses TRBV4-1 and TRBJ2-1, with D perhaps matching TRBD2 (6 bases). Deletions cut 0 bases from V and 2 bases from J, with 17 bases between. The germline V gene encodes CDR1 MGHRA and CDR2 YSYEKL. The CDR3 contains 18 residues. The CDR3 DNA is TGCGCCAGCAGCCAAGATATGATCGGGCTAGCGCCCTACAATGAGCAGTTCTTC. Its protein is CASSQDMIGLAPYNEQFF.

The chain joins TRBV10-3 to TRBJ2-7; TRBD1 aligns across 9 bases. The CDR3 sequence is 11 residues long. The V gene's germline CDR1 is ENHRY and CDR2 SYGVKD. Trimming at V came to 11 bases and at J to 6 bases, leaving 5 bases not matched to a gene. CDR3 sequence: CAVGQGLEQYF. The DNA for the CDR3 is TGTGCCGTCGGACAGGGGCTCGAGCAGTACTTC.

The V gene is TRBV10-3, the J gene TRBJ1-1, with TRBD1 matching over 12 bases. The CDR3 runs to 16 residues. After removal of 0 bases from V and 7 bases from J, the junction contained 6 bases not matched to a gene. Germline V CDR1 and CDR2: ENHRY, SYGVKD. CDR3 loop: CAISESRGTGGGEAFF. CDR3 sequence (DNA): TGTGCCATCAGTGAGTCGAGGGGGACAGGGGGCGGTGAAGCTTTCTTT.